This passage covers 4 T cell receptor beta chains from one sample sequenced in a study of identical twins. TCRdb re-derived calls from the 5' RACE reads in MiXCR, one entry per CDR3 protein. The table shows approximately 700,000 distinct CDR3 sequences, with 5.5% to 6.5% occurring only once. The specimen was naive T cells sorted from blood. All receptors derive from a man between 18 and 35 years old in good health.

This clonotype came up many times. CDR3 in amino acids: CSAIREVTEAFF. As DNA, the CDR3 is TGCAGTGCCATCAGGGAGGTCACTGAAGCTTTCTTT. J is TRBJ1-1 and V is TRBV20-1; tentative D call: TRBD1 (5 bases). This CDR3 is built from 12 residues. Germline CDR1 and CDR2: DFQATT and SNEGSKA (reference sequence). V was trimmed by 6 bases and J by 4 bases, leaving 12 bases between them.

This clonotype was detected ten times or more. The chain is built from TRBV4-1 and TRBJ1-1; no clear D. Deletions cut 3 bases from V and 1 base from J, with 9 bases between. Germline V gives CDR1 MGHRA, CDR2 YSYEKL. The CDR3 loop spans 14 amino acids. CDR3 residues: CASSHPAENTEAFF. DNA for the CDR3: TGCGCCAGCAGCCACCCGGCCGAGAACACTGAAGCTTTCTTT.

This clonotype came up a few times. Written as DNA, the CDR3 is TGTGCCAGCAGCCCCGGGACCCAAGTTGAAGCTTTCTTT. Residues: CASSPGTQVEAFF. This chain links TRBV28 with TRBJ1-1, with a tentative D call TRBD1 (5 bases). Trimming left V 6 bases short and J 7 bases short, with 15 bases between. Germline CDR1 is MDHEN and CDR2 is SYDVKM. The CDR3 has 13 residues. Combining the CDR3 with reference TRBV28 and TRBJ1-1 gives the whole variable domain DVKVTQSSRYLVKRTGEKVFLECVQDMDHENMFWYRQDPGLGLRLIYFSYDVKMKEKGDIPEGYSVSREKKERFSLILESASTNQTSMYLCASSPGTQVEAFFGQGTRLTVV.

This clonotype was detected ten times or more. V is TRBV12-3 or TRBV12-4 and J is TRBJ2-4; tentatively, D is TRBD2 (6 bases). Trimming pared 2 bases from V and 8 bases from J, leaving 16 bases between. The CDR3 spans 15 residues. CDR3 amino acids: CASSLTPSTGDIQYF. The CDR3 bases are TGTGCCAGCAGTTTAACGCCAAGTACGGGGGACATTCAGTACTTC.